This TCR beta chain emerged from a study of memory CD4+ T cells and cytomegalovirus serostatus. General observations from the study: Each of 65 to 70 CMV-associated TCRbeta sequences occurred in one to five individuals.

Original analysis: After removing out-of-frame reads, under 2.5 million distinct TCRbeta sequences remained. Profiling relied on immunoSEQ multiplex PCR, and the TCRdb table lists in-frame clones only, not all of them. That table furnishes V, J and clone size, whereas the DNA furnished D and trimming. The sample yields about 82,000 clones, roughly 80% seen once. CDR1 is ENHRY and CDR2 is SYGVKD in the germline V gene. V lost 3 bases and J lost 4; bases outside the gene matches: 6. There are 15 residues in the CDR3. Single viable CD3+CD4+CD8-CD45RO+ cells were sorted as the memory CD4+ T cells. Serostatus was set by detecting CMV pp150, pp28, p38, p52 IgG. About this clone itself: Its antigen is currently unknown.

The chain recombines TRBV10-3 with TRBJ2-5; TRBD2 aligns across 9 bases. Sequenced material: memory CD4+ T cells from blood. The receptor was isolated from an adult in good health and CMV-seronegative. The CDR3 DNA sequence: TGTGCCATCAGTGATGGGCTAGCGGGGACAGAGACCCAGTACTTC. Translated, it gives CAISDGLAGTETQYF.